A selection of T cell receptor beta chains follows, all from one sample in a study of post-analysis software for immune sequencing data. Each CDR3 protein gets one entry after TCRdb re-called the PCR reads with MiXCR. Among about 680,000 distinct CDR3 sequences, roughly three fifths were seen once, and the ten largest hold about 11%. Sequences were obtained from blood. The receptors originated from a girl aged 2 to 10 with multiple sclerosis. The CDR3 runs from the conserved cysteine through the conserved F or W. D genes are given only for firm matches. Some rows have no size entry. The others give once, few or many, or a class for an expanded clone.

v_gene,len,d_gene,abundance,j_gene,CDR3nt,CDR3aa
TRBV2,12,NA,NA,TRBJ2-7,TGTGCCAGCAGTGACCAGATCTACGAGCAGTACTTC,CASSDQIYEQYF
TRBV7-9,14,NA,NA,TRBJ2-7,TGTGCCAGCAGCTTCCCTCAGTCCTTCTACGAGCAGTACTTC,CASSFPQSFYEQYF
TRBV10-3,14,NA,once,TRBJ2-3,TGTGCCATCAGTGAGAAGGGAGGCACAGATACGCAGTATTTT,CAISEKGGTDTQYF
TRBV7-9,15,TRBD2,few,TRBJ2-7,TGTGCCAGCAGCCGCGGACTAGCGGGGGCCTACGAGCAGTACTTC,CASSRGLAGAYEQYF
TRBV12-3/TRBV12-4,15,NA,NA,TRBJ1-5,TGTGCCAGCAGTTTACGGGGATGGGGTGGTCAGCCCCAGCATTTT,CASSLRGWGGQPQHF
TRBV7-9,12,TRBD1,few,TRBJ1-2,TGTGCCAGCAGCGCGGGACAGACGGATGGCACCTTC,CASSAGQTDGTF
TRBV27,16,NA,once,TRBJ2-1,TGTGCCAGCAGTTTATCGGGGGGAGGTTGGCCAAGTGAGCAGTTCTTC,CASSLSGGGWPSEQFF
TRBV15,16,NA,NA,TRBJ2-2,TGTGCCACCAGCAGAGGACTAGGTTCGAACACCGGGGAGCTGTTTTTT,CATSRGLGSNTGELFF
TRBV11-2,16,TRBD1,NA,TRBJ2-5,TGTGCCAGCAGCTTAGGTGGGACAGGGATATCAGAGACCCAGTACTTC,CASSLGGTGISETQYF
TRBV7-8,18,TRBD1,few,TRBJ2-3,TGTGCCAGCAGCTTGGGGGCGCAGGGGGCCTTGGGAACAGATACGCAGTATTTT,CASSLGAQGALGTDTQYF
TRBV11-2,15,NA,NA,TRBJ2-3,TGTGCCAGCAGCTTGGGGTCTTCGGCCTCCGGCACGCAGTATTTT,CASSLGSSASGTQYF
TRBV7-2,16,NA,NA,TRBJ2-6,TGTGCCAGCAGCTTAGACCGGGGAAGGGGCATGGACGTCCTGACTTTC,CASSLDRGRGMDVLTF
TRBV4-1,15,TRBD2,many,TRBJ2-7,TGCGCCAGCAGCCAAGCAGTAGCGGGAGGGGGCGAGCAGTACTTC,CASSQAVAGGGEQYF
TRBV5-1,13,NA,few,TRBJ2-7,TGCGCCAGCAGCTTGGGGGATTTCTACGAGCAGTACTTC,CASSLGDFYEQYF
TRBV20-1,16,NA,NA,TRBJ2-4,TGCAGTGCTCCCCCGATAGGGTCGAGAGCCAAAAACATTCAGTACTTC,CSAPPIGSRAKNIQYF
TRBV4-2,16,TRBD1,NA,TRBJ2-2,TGTGCCAGCAGCCCGGACGGGGACAGTAACACCGGGGAGCTGTTTTTT,CASSPDGDSNTGELFF
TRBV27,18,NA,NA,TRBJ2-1,TGTGCCAGCAGTCATATTATCCCAGGATCCTTATATTACAATGAGCAGTTCTTC,CASSHIIPGSLYYNEQFF
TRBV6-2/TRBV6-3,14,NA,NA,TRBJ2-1,TGTGCCAGCCAAGGGAGTGTGGCTCCCCCTGAGCAGTTCTTC,CASQGSVAPPEQFF
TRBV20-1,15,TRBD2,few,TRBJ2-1,TGCAGTGCTAGAGCTGCGCGGGGGATCTACAATGAGCAGTTCTTC,CSARAARGIYNEQFF
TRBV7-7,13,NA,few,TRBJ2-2,TGTGCCAGCAGCTTAGAATCCACCGGGGAGCTGTTTTTT,CASSLESTGELFF
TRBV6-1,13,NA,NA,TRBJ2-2,TGTGCCAGCAATATGGCGGAGGTCGGGGAGCTGTTTTTT,CASNMAEVGELFF
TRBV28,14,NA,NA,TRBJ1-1,TGTGCCAGCAGTCGACGGGGTTTGGGCACTGAAGCTTTCTTT,CASSRRGLGTEAFF
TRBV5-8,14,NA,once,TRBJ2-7,TGTGCCAGCAGCCTGGACCCTAGCAGAGACGAGCAGTACTTC,CASSLDPSRDEQYF
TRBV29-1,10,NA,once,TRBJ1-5,TGCAGCGTGACTAATCAGCTCCAGCATTTT,CSVTNQLQHF
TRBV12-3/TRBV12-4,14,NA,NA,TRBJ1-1,TGTGCCAGCAGTCCGGCCTTGGGCGGAGCTGAAGCTTTCTTT,CASSPALGGAEAFF
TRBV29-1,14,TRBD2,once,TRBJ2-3,TGCAGCGGCGCTGGGACTAGCCCCACAGATACGCAGTATTTT,CSGAGTSPTDTQYF
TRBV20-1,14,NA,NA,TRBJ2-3,TGCAGTGCTAGAGCAATTCCTAGCACAGATACGCAGTATTTT,CSARAIPSTDTQYF
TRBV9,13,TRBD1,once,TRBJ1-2,TGTGCCAGCAGCGCGGGGACAGGCTATGGCTACACCTTC,CASSAGTGYGYTF
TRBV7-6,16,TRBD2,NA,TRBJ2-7,TGTGCCAGCAGCCCAGGATCCGGGGGGAGCTCCTACGAGCAGTACTTC,CASSPGSGGSSYEQYF
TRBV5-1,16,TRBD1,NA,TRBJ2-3,TGCGCCAGCAGCTTAAGGGGACAGGGGGCAACAGATACGCAGTATTTT,CASSLRGQGATDTQYF
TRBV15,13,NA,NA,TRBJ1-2,TGTGCCACCAGCATCACAGAGAACTATGGCTACACCTTC,CATSITENYGYTF
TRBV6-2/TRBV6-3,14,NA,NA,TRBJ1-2,TGTGCCAGCAGTTACTCTTCAGGGGTGTTTGGCTACACCTTC,CASSYSSGVFGYTF
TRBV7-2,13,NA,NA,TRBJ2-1,TGTGCCAGCAGCAAAGGGTTAAACAATGAGCAGTTCTTC,CASSKGLNNEQFF
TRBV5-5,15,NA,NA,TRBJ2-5,TGTGCCAGCAGCTGGTGGCAGGGAGTTCAAGAGACCCAGTACTTC,CASSWWQGVQETQYF
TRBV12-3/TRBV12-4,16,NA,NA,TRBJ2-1,TGTGCCAGCAGTTTACTCTCTAGCGAGGCCCACAATGAGCAGTTCTTC,CASSLLSSEAHNEQFF
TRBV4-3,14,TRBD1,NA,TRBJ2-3,TGCGCCAGCAGCCACGACAGGGGCGCAGATACGCAGTATTTT,CASSHDRGADTQYF
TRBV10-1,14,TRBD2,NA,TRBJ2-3,TGCGCCAGCAGCTGGACTAGCCCGAGAGATACGCAGTATTTT,CASSWTSPRDTQYF
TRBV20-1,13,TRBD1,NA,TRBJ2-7,TGCAGTACCCGGGACAGGGACTCCTACGAGCAGTACTTC,CSTRDRDSYEQYF
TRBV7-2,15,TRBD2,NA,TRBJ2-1,TGTGCCAGCAGGGATCCGGGACTAGTAAGGAATGAGCAGTTCTTC,CASRDPGLVRNEQFF
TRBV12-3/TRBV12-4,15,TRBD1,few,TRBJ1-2,TGTGCCAGCAGACTAGGGGGACAGGAACGCTATGGCTACACCTTC,CASRLGGQERYGYTF
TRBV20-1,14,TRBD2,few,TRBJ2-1,TGCAGTGCTATCTCTAGCGGGAACTACAATGAGCAGTTCTTC,CSAISSGNYNEQFF
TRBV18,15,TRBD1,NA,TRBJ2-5,TGTGCCAGCTCACTTGGGACAGGTCTAGAAGAGACCCAGTACTTC,CASSLGTGLEETQYF
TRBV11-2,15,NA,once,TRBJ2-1,TGTGCCAGCAGCTTAGTTCAGGGAAGGGGAAATGAGCAGTTCTTC,CASSLVQGRGNEQFF
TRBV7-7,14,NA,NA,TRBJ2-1,TGTGCCAGCAGCCCGGGACCGACCAGGGATGAGCAGTTCTTC,CASSPGPTRDEQFF
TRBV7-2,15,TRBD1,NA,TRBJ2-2,TGTGCCAGCAGCGCCTACAGGGGATCGACCGGGGAGCTGTTTTTT,CASSAYRGSTGELFF